One and the same sample provided the 21 T cell receptor beta chains below, sequenced in a study of shared clonotypes between healthy human individuals. Sequencing used immunoSEQ multiplex PCR; TCRdb keeps in-frame clones, though not all of them. The sample contains about 2.3 million clones, approximately 95% of which appear only once. The specimen sequenced was naive CD4+ T cells from PBMCs. The sample's subset: CD45RA+ positively selected. These receptors all stem from a man aged 18-30 years in good health. Some clones in this sample may be carry-over from other donors' samples.

DNA for the CDR3: TGTGCCAGCAGTTTGGCGGGGGTGGCGGGAGGGCTCCAAGAGACCCAGTACTTC. Translating gives CASSLAGVAGGLQETQYF. The chain uses TRBV28 and TRBJ2-5; 9 positions agree with TRBD2. CDR1 and CDR2 (germline): MDHEN, SYDVKM. The CDR3 has 18 residues. The V gene end was trimmed by 3 bases and the J gene end by 1 base; junction bases not matched to a gene: 12.

The chain links TRBV5-1 to TRBJ1-4, with D perhaps matching TRBD1 (6 bases). The CDR3 covers 16 residues. V lost 4 bases, J lost 0 bases, and 13 bases lay in between. In germline, CDR1 is SGHRS, CDR2 YFSETQ. The CDR3 DNA is TGCGCCAGCAGCCTAACTGAGGGGGCAACTAATGAAAAACTGTTTTTT. It is translated as CASSLTEGATNEKLFF.

This chain joins TRBV6-1 and TRBJ1-5; 7 nucleotides align to TRBD1. This CDR3 has 12 residues. V shed 10 bases and J 6 bases; nucleotides not matched to a gene: 6. The germline CDR1 and CDR2 sequences are MNHNS and SASEGT. The CDR3 nucleotides are TGTGCCACCGGGACAGCCAGTCAGCCCCAGCATTTT. It yields the protein CATGTASQPQHF.

The V gene is TRBV7-2, the J gene TRBJ2-7, with 7 nucleotides matching TRBD2. V trimming: 5 bases; J trimming: 3 bases; junction bases outside the gene matches: 19. The CDR3 has 18 residues. Germline-derived CDR1 and CDR2 are SGHTA and FQGNSA. Here the CDR3 reads CASSPTLGGTIGVYEQYF. CDR3 DNA: TGTGCCAGCAGCCCAACTCTCGGCGGGACTATAGGGGTCTACGAGCAGTACTTC.

A single count supports this clone. The sample holds other DNA sequences that translate to the same CDR3. J is TRBJ2-3 and V is TRBV9; D might be TRBD2 (6 bases). Germline V gives CDR1 SGDLS, CDR2 YYNGEE. The CDR3 loop spans 13 amino acids. V lost 2 bases and J 5 bases, leaving 9 bases between the germline ends. The CDR3 loop reads CASSVSSGDTQYF. The DNA for the CDR3 is TGTGCCAGCAGCGTTAGTAGCGGAGATACGCAGTATTTT.

The chain uses TRBV11-1 and TRBJ1-1, with D uncertain. CDR3 length equals 15 residues. Trimming took off 2 bases at V and 5 bases at J, with 15 bases between the two ends. Looked up from germline, CDR1 is SGHAT and CDR2 is FQDESV (reference sequence). The CDR3 region has the DNA TGTGCCAGCAGCTTACTTGACTTGCGCGGGACTGAAGCTTTCTTT. Translation: CASSLLDLRGTEAFF.

The chain carries TRBV11-2 and TRBJ1-6, with D perhaps matching TRBD1 (5 bases). This CDR3 is 15 amino acids long. The germline CDR1 and CDR2 sequences are SGHAT and FQNNGV. V lost 5 bases and J 8 bases, leaving 16 bases between the germline ends. The CDR3 protein is CASSPQDPDYSPLHF. The DNA of the CDR3 is TGTGCCAGCAGCCCACAGGACCCAGATTATTCACCCCTCCACTTT.

Regarding this clone: The sample has other DNA sequences that encode this CDR3 too. The chain recombines TRBV28 with TRBJ2-7; 7 bases are shared with TRBD1. The CDR3 consists of 14 residues. The V gene's germline CDR1 is MDHEN and CDR2 SYDVKM. The J segment lost 3 bases and the V segment lost 3 bases, leaving 5 bases of the junction unmatched. In DNA form, the CDR3 reads TGTGCCAGCAGTTTGAGGGGGCCATTCTACGAGCAGTACTTC. Translating gives CASSLRGPFYEQYF.

The chain is built from TRBV19 and TRBJ2-3; D not certain. The CDR3 is 12 residues long. V was pared by 4 bases and J by 2 bases, with 4 bases between. Germline V gene lookup returns CDR1 LNHDA and CDR2 SQIVND (reference sequence). CDR3 in DNA: TGTGCCAGTAGTACCCTCACAGATACGCAGTATTTT. Its protein product is CASSTLTDTQYF.

This chain joins TRBV14 and TRBJ2-2; D uncertain. The CDR3 is made up of 17 amino acids. CDR1 SGHDN and CDR2 FVKESK come from the germline V gene. Deletions cut 0 bases from V and 1 base from J, with 12 bases between. The CDR3 here is CASSQDDLLLNTGELFF. CDR3 DNA: TGTGCCAGCAGCCAAGATGACCTCCTACTGAACACCGGGGAGCTGTTTTTT.

This chain joins TRBV6-6 and TRBJ1-3, with D tentatively TRBD1 (6 bases). Germline assignment: CDR1 MNHNY and CDR2 SVGAGI (reference sequence). This CDR3 spans 14 amino acids. V was shortened by 4 bases and J by 1 base, with 8 bases between the two germline ends. CDR3 loop: CASSLTGSGNTIYF. In DNA form, the CDR3 reads TGTGCCAGCAGTTTAACAGGGTCTGGAAACACCATATATTTT.

The chain is built from TRBV5-4 and TRBJ2-3; D ambiguous. Trimming removed 1 base from V and 1 base from J, with 4 bases in between. The CDR3 is made up of 13 amino acids. Germline CDR1 and CDR2: SGHNT and YYREEE (reference sequence). The CDR3 loop reads CASSLPGTDTQYF. CDR3 nucleotides: TGTGCCAGCAGCTTGCCAGGCACAGATACGCAGTATTTT.

This clone was observed a single time. The chain recombines TRBV7-8 with TRBJ2-2, with a tentative D call TRBD1 (6 bases). Germline V gene data show CDR1 as SGHVS and CDR2 as FQNEAQ. CDR3 size: 14 residues. V was pared by 5 bases and J by 4 bases, with 11 bases between. The CDR3 sequence is CASSRRGSTGELFF. The CDR3 DNA is TGTGCCAGCAGCCGCAGGGGTTCCACCGGGGAGCTGTTTTTT.

The chain joins TRBV9 to TRBJ2-3; TRBD2 might be the D (5 bases). The CDR3 consists of 16 residues. Trimming stripped 3 bases from V and 5 bases from J, with 19 bases between. CDR1 is SGDLS and CDR2 is YYNGEE in the germline V gene. CDR3 residues: CASSERTGLLGDTQYF. The CDR3 DNA reads as TGTGCCAGCAGCGAGCGGACCGGTCTCTTGGGAGATACGCAGTATTTT.

The rearrangement uses TRBV6-1 and TRBJ1-2; D remains ambiguous. Per germline, CDR1 MNHNS and CDR2 SASEGT. The length of the CDR3 is 12 residues. V lost 8 bases and J lost 3, with 10 bases in between. The CDR3 DNA follows: TGTGCCAGCGAGCGGGTACACTATGGCTACACCTTC. Translated, it gives CASERVHYGYTF.

As concerns this clone: Within the sample, other DNA sequences also encode this same CDR3. The chain carries TRBV18 and TRBJ2-6; no reliable D call. The germline V and J ends were trimmed by 6 bases and 0 bases, with 3 bases remaining between them. The CDR3 covers 13 residues. Germline CDR1 KGHSH, CDR2 LQKENI. The CDR3 loop reads CASSRSGANVLTF. The CDR3 coding sequence is TGTGCCAGCTCGCGCTCTGGGGCCAACGTCCTGACTTTC.

V usage is TRBV4-3 and J usage is TRBJ2-2, with D hard to call. With 1 base removed from V and 6 bases from J, the gap between germline ends came to 9 bases. CDR1 is LGHNA and CDR2 is YSLEER in the germline V gene. The CDR3 has 14 residues. This CDR3 is CASSQGSGAGELFF. The DNA for the CDR3 is TGCGCCAGCAGCCAAGGGTCAGGCGCCGGGGAGCTGTTTTTT.

The chain uses TRBV5-6 and TRBJ2-7; 8 bases line up with TRBD1. This CDR3 spans 14 amino acids. After removal of 4 bases from V and 2 bases from J, the junction contained 5 bases not matched to a gene. From germline, CDR1 is SGHDT and CDR2 YYEEEE. CDR3 sequence (DNA): TGTGCCAGCAGCGAAGGGACAGGAGCCTACGAGCAGTACTTC. This gives the protein CASSEGTGAYEQYF.

The chain links TRBV5-4 to TRBJ2-1; 7 bases match TRBD2. This CDR3 region has 14 residues. The ends lost 2 bases at V and 3 bases at J; junction bases unmatched: 2. Germline CDR1 and CDR2: SGHNT and YYREEE (reference sequence). DNA of the CDR3: TGTGCCAGCAGCTTTGGCGGGAGCTACAATGAGCAGTTCTTC. This sequence encodes CASSFGGSYNEQFF. The entire variable domain, with the rest obtained from reference TRBV5-4 and TRBJ2-1, is as follows: ETGVTQSPTHLIKTRGQQVTLRCSSQSGHNTVSWYQQALGQGPQFIFQYYREEENGRGNFPPRFSGLQFPNYSSELNVNALELDDSALYLCASSFGGSYNEQFFGPGTRLTVL.

Points on this clone: The identical CDR3 is also encoded by other nucleotide sequences in the sample. The chain couples TRBV5-1 to TRBJ2-1, with no clear D. Trimming took off 1 base at V and 8 bases at J, with 4 bases between the two ends. CDR3 size: 11 residues. The germline V gene encodes CDR1 SGHRS and CDR2 YFSETQ. The DNA for the CDR3 is TGCGCCAGCAGCTTGCTTGATGAGCAGTTCTTC. This sequence encodes CASSLLDEQFF.

The chain is built from TRBV19 and TRBJ2-3; TRBD2 agrees at 7 bases. Germline V CDR1 and CDR2: LNHDA, SQIVND (reference sequence). The CDR3 has 16 amino acids. The V gene end was trimmed by 4 bases and the J gene end by 4 bases; junction bases not matched to a gene: 11. The CDR3 nucleotides read TGTGCCAGTAGTAGAGTGTTGGGAGGGCTTGCAGATACGCAGTATTTT. Residues: CASSRVLGGLADTQYF.